These 30 T cell receptor beta chains share one sample of origin, sequenced in a study of human CD8 memory T cell subsets. The TCR beta sequencing libraries came from UMI-labeled 5' RACE. TCRdb reanalysed the 5' RACE reads using MiXCR and keeps one entry per CDR3 protein. The sample holds thousands of distinct CDR3 sequences, about 3.9% seen once. Sequences were obtained from CD8+ T cells from PBMCs. Receptors originate from a human donor in good health.

By sample share, this clonotype is medium-sized. This chain connects TRBV5-1 to TRBJ1-4, with D hard to call. The length of the CDR3 is 14 residues. Between the trimmed V and J ends, which lost 0 bases and 8 bases, there was a span of 11 bases. Germline loops: CDR1 SGHRS, CDR2 YFSETQ. CDR3 sequence reads: CASSLEYRSEKLFF. In DNA, the CDR3 is TGCGCCAGCAGCTTGGAGTACAGATCCGAAAAACTGTTTTTT.

This clonotype counts as medium-sized. CDR3 region: CASSWGTGLGQPQHF. CDR3 in DNA: TGTGCCAGCAGCTGGGGGACAGGGTTGGGTCAGCCCCAGCATTTT. The V call is TRBV5-5, the J call TRBJ1-5, with 9 bases aligning to TRBD1. Per germline, CDR1 SGHKS and CDR2 YYEKEE (reference sequence). With V trimmed by 3 bases and J by 6 bases, 7 bases remained unmatched. This CDR3 has 15 residues.

This clonotype was recorded at least ten times. The chain is built from TRBV11-2 and TRBJ2-1, with no clear D. V was cut by 0 bases and J by 4 bases, with 4 bases left in between. This CDR3 comprises 13 residues. The germline V gene encodes CDR1 SGHAT and CDR2 FQNNGV. The CDR3 is CASSLEVYNEQFF. DNA of the CDR3: TGTGCCAGCAGCTTAGAGGTGTACAATGAGCAGTTCTTC.

The table lists this clonotype with a few counts. The V and J genes are TRBV20-1 and TRBJ1-6; a possible D gene is TRBD1 (6 bases). The germline V gene has CDR1 DFQATT and CDR2 SNEGSKA (reference sequence). The germline V and J ends were trimmed by 5 bases and 9 bases, with 17 bases remaining between them. The CDR3 is 14 residues long. The CDR3 protein is CSAQGGGEGSPLHF. As DNA, the CDR3 is TGCAGTGCTCAAGGGGGGGGGGAGGGTTCACCCCTCCACTTT.

This clonotype was detected ten times or more. V and J are TRBV6-2 or TRBV6-3 and TRBJ2-1; the D gene is possibly TRBD1 (6 bases). The V end was cut by 6 bases, the J end by 8 bases, with 20 bases between. Per the germline V gene, CDR1 is MNHEY and CDR2 is SVGEGT. The CDR3 has 15 amino acids. This CDR3 reads CASSQSVGAADEQFF. Here the CDR3 DNA reads TGTGCCAGCAGCCAGTCGGTGGGGGCCGCCGATGAGCAGTTCTTC.

This clonotype was recorded many times. The chain has TRBV4-3 and TRBJ2-5, with D perhaps matching TRBD2 (5 bases). Germline V CDR1 and CDR2: LGHNA, YSLEER. The CDR3 is made up of 13 amino acids. Deletions cut 6 bases from V and 5 bases from J, with 13 bases between. The DNA of the CDR3 is TGCGCCAGCAGTCCAGACTATCGGGAGACCCAGTACTTC. Translating it yields CASSPDYRETQYF.

Comments on this clonotype: This may be a read error, as it is one base from a much larger clone. The V call is TRBV4-3, the J call TRBJ2-1; D is ambiguous. Germline CDR1 reads LGHNA; CDR2 reads YSLEER. Trimming removed 1 base at V and 8 bases at J, with 12 bases between. This CDR3 is built from 14 residues. The CDR3 DNA is TGCGCCAGCAGCCAAGGACTCCCTCAGGATGAGCAGTTCTTC. Residues: CASSQGLPQDEQFF.

This clonotype was recorded many times. The chain uses TRBV28 and TRBJ2-1; 13 bases match TRBD2. Germline-derived CDR1 and CDR2 are MDHEN and SYDVKM. V gave up 4 bases and J gave up 0 bases; unmatched junction bases: 12. This CDR3 region has 20 residues. The CDR3 region has the DNA TGTGCCAGCAGTTCCTACCACCCCAGGACTAGCGGGAGCTCCTACAATGAGCAGTTCTTC. Its protein is CASSSYHPRTSGSSYNEQFF.

This clonotype was seen at least ten times. This chain joins TRBV12-3 or TRBV12-4 and TRBJ1-1, with a weak D call TRBD1 (5 bases). This CDR3 has 12 amino acids. V lost 5 bases and J lost 6, with 10 bases in between. CDR3 bases: TGTGCCAGCAGTGAGACGGGGCCTGAAGCTTTCTTT. It encodes CASSETGPEAFF.

This clonotype was seen repeatedly, ten times or more. This chain uses TRBV3-1 with TRBJ2-1; D is possibly TRBD2 (6 bases). The V end was cut by 3 bases, the J end by 5 bases, with 11 bases between. Germline V gene data show CDR1 as LGHDT and CDR2 as YNNKEL (reference sequence). The length of the CDR3 is 14 residues. As DNA, the CDR3 is TGTGCCAGCAGCCATGGGACTCGGAACAATGAGCAGTTCTTC. Its translation is CASSHGTRNNEQFF.

This clonotype was found many times. This chain links TRBV5-1 with TRBJ2-7; 8 bases align to TRBD2. V shed 1 base, J shed 5 bases, and the junction held 8 bases outside the gene matches. Germline V lookup: CDR1 SGHRS, CDR2 YFSETQ. The CDR3 length is 15 residues. CDR3: CASSLREGRYHEQYF. The CDR3 DNA sequence: TGCGCCAGCAGCTTGCGGGAGGGCCGGTACCACGAGCAGTACTTC.

This clonotype was seen repeatedly, ten times or more. The chain is built from TRBV5-5 and TRBJ2-5, with TRBD1 identical over 9 bases. The germline V gene has CDR1 SGHKS and CDR2 YYEKEE (reference sequence). J was trimmed by 0 bases and V by 4 bases; bases with no gene match: 4. The CDR3 is 15 amino acids. Here the CDR3 DNA reads TGTGCCAGCAGCACGGGACAGGGATACCAAGAGACCCAGTACTTC. Amino acids: CASSTGQGYQETQYF. Combining the CDR3 with reference TRBV5-5 and TRBJ2-5 gives the whole variable domain DAGVTQSPTHLIKTRGQQVTLRCSPISGHKSVSWYQQVLGQGPQFIFQYYEKEERGRGNFPDRFSARQFPNYSSELNVNALLLGDSALYLCASSTGQGYQETQYFGPGTRLLVL.

This clonotype is medium-sized within its sample. This chain uses TRBV5-6 with TRBJ1-4, with D perhaps TRBD1 (5 bases). V lost 4 bases and J lost 6, with 25 bases in between. This CDR3 contains 18 residues. Germline CDR1 is SGHDT and CDR2 is YYEEEE. DNA of the CDR3: TGTGCCAGCAGCACAGCTGGACAAGGAGCTTACTCGGATGAAAAACTGTTTTTT. Encoded protein: CASSTAGQGAYSDEKLFF. Looking up the rest from reference TRBV5-6 and TRBJ1-4 gives the full variable domain: DAGVTQSPTHLIKTRGQQVTLRCSPKSGHDTVSWYQQALGQGPQFIFQYYEEEERQRGNFPDRFSGHQFPNYSSELNVNALLLGDSALYLCASSTAGQGAYSDEKLFFGSGTQLSVL.

V is TRBV20-1 and J is TRBJ2-1, with 7 bases lining up with TRBD2. This CDR3 spans 14 amino acids. Trimming removed 2 bases from V and 5 bases from J; junction bases left unmatched: 6. Looked up from germline, CDR1 is DFQATT and CDR2 is SNEGSKA (reference sequence). Here the CDR3 reads CSARWSGDHNEQFF. The CDR3 coding sequence is TGCAGTGCTAGATGGAGCGGGGACCACAATGAGCAGTTCTTC.

This clonotype was observed many times. The chain has TRBV20-1 and TRBJ1-3; 7 nucleotides match TRBD1. Germline CDR1 and CDR2: DFQATT and SNEGSKA (reference sequence). This CDR3 region has 14 residues. V shed 6 bases and J 4 bases; nucleotides not matched to a gene: 9. DNA of the CDR3: TGCAGTGCCCTTAGCAGGACAGGAGGAAACACCATATATTTT. This sequence encodes CSALSRTGGNTIYF.

This clonotype was counted ten times or more. This chain joins TRBV14 and TRBJ1-2; D unclear. V gave up 0 bases and J gave up 6 bases, with 8 bases separating them. CDR1 is SGHDN, CDR2 FVKESK, per germline. CDR3 size: 13 residues. The CDR3 DNA sequence: TGTGCCAGCAGCCAAGATTCTGACCATGGCTACACCTTC. As protein: CASSQDSDHGYTF.

At least ten counts were recorded for this clonotype. This rearrangement joins TRBV9 to TRBJ1-5; D remains unclear. Germline V gives CDR1 SGDLS, CDR2 YYNGEE. The CDR3 contains 14 residues. The V and J ends lost 1 base and 3 bases respectively, with 8 bases between them. The CDR3 loop is CASSVSGDNQPQHF. DNA for the CDR3: TGTGCCAGCAGCGTAAGTGGGGACAATCAGCCCCAGCATTTT.

A remark on this clonotype: The conserved phenylalanine or tryptophan normally closing the CDR3 is absent here, so this likely arose from a read error. CDR3 residues: CASSSGTTGNTIYS. CDR3 sequence (DNA): TGTGCCAGCAGCTCCGGGACGACTGGAAACACCATATATTCT. The rearrangement uses TRBV7-2 and TRBJ1-3, with D possibly matching TRBD1 (5 bases). The V end lost 4 bases, the J end lost 2 bases, and 9 bases lay between the germline ends. Germline CDR1 is SGHTA and CDR2 is FQGNSA. This CDR3 comprises 14 residues.

This clonotype was counted ten times or more. The chain couples TRBV5-4 to TRBJ1-2; no reliable D call. Trimming removed 4 bases at V and 8 bases at J, with 12 bases between. The germline CDR1 and CDR2 sequences are SGHNT and YYREEE (reference sequence). CDR3 length: 12 residues. The CDR3 DNA follows: TGTGCCAGCAGCCCAGGTGAGGGAGGCTACACCTTC. Encoded protein: CASSPGEGGYTF.

This clonotype has ten or more counts. The CDR3 region is CASSIGQGPWDEQYF. CDR3 DNA sequence: TGTGCCAGCAGCATAGGACAGGGTCCCTGGGACGAGCAGTACTTC. This chain joins TRBV7-8 and TRBJ2-7, with 8 bases that match TRBD1. Germline-derived CDR1 and CDR2 are SGHVS and FQNEAQ. With 5 bases clipped from V and 5 bases from J, the junction kept 11 bases outside the gene matches. This CDR3 contains 15 residues.

By share, this clonotype ranks as medium-sized. This chain uses TRBV28 with TRBJ2-5; no clear D. Between the trimmed V and J ends, which lost 6 bases and 5 bases, there was a span of 10 bases. The CDR3 has 12 amino acids. The germline V gene has CDR1 MDHEN and CDR2 SYDVKM. The DNA for the CDR3 is TGTGCCAGCAGCCCCCACTCGGAGACCCAGTACTTC. It is translated as CASSPHSETQYF.

This clonotype was recorded a few times. The rearrangement links TRBV13 to TRBJ2-7; a weak D match, TRBD2 (6 bases). CDR3 length equals 13 residues. Germline CDR1 is PRHDT and CDR2 is FYEKMQ (reference sequence). Deletions cut 5 bases from V and 10 bases from J, with 18 bases between. The CDR3 sequence is CASSLPPGELQYF. The CDR3 DNA reads as TGTGCCAGCAGCCTACCACCGGGGGAGCTCCAGTACTTC.

This clonotype has a count of ten or more. The rearrangement uses TRBV20-1 and TRBJ2-1, with TRBD2 matching over 11 bases. V gave up 4 bases and J gave up 5 bases; unmatched junction bases: 1. CDR1 is DFQATT, CDR2 SNEGSKA, per germline (reference sequence). This CDR3 is built from 13 residues. For the CDR3, the DNA is TGCAGTGCTATACTAGCGGGAGACAATGAGCAGTTCTTC. Protein product: CSAILAGDNEQFF.

This clonotype was found many times. The chain carries TRBV3-1 and TRBJ2-7; TRBD2 matches 14 bases. Germline lookup yields CDR1 LGHDT and CDR2 YNNKEL (reference sequence). This CDR3 is built from 15 residues. V lost 3 bases to trimming and J lost 7 bases; unmatched junction nucleotides: 5. CDR3 sequence (DNA): TGTGCCAGCAGCCATGGGACTAGCGGGGGTGGAGAGCAGTACTTC. Amino acids: CASSHGTSGGGEQYF.

This clonotype has ten or more counts. V and J are TRBV7-9 and TRBJ2-1, with D possibly matching TRBD1 (6 bases). Germline CDR1 is SEHNR and CDR2 is FQNEAQ (reference sequence). Trimming cost V 6 bases and J 9 bases, with 12 bases left between them. This CDR3 spans 12 amino acids. CDR3 amino acids: CASSYGGVEQFF. The CDR3 DNA follows: TGTGCCAGCAGTTATGGGGGCGTTGAGCAGTTCTTC.

Of note for this clonotype: With a much larger clone just one base away, this may be a read error. V is TRBV10-2 and J is TRBJ1-1, with D hard to call. The V gene's germline CDR1 is WSHSY and CDR2 SAAADI. The CDR3 contains 17 residues. V lost 6 bases, J lost 1 base, and 21 bases lay in between. The CDR3 coding sequence is TGCGCCAGCAGGGACGGGAACCAAAAGGTCAGGAACACTGAAGCTTTCTTT. Residues: CASRDGNQKVRNTEAFF.

This clonotype was recorded many times. The chain has TRBV28 and TRBJ1-1; D not resolved. Deletions cut 2 bases from V and 1 base from J, with 11 bases between. Germline V gene lookup returns CDR1 MDHEN and CDR2 SYDVKM. The CDR3 is 15 residues long. CDR3 protein: CASSLPHGRNTEAFF. The CDR3, as DNA: TGTGCCAGCAGTTTACCTCACGGTCGGAACACTGAAGCTTTCTTT.

This clonotype was observed at least ten times. The chain carries TRBV5-8 and TRBJ2-3, with 8 positions matching TRBD1. Trimming at V came to 7 bases and at J to 3 bases, leaving 16 bases not matched to a gene. CDR1 and CDR2 (germline): SGHTS, YDEGEE. The CDR3 extends over 17 amino acids. The CDR3 here is CASFFGVRTGMTDTQYF. The DNA of the CDR3 is TGTGCCAGCTTCTTTGGTGTCCGGACAGGGATGACAGATACGCAGTATTTT.

This clonotype was detected ten times or more. The J gene is TRBJ2-1, the V gene TRBV4-1; 13 nucleotides match TRBD2. V shed 2 bases, J shed 5 bases, and the junction held 6 bases outside the gene matches. Per germline, CDR1 MGHRA and CDR2 YSYEKL. The CDR3 has 17 amino acids. The CDR3 nucleotides are TGCGCCAGCAGCCAAAATGCCGGGACTAGCGGGAACAATGAGCAGTTCTTC. The encoded protein is CASSQNAGTSGNNEQFF.

This clonotype was found many times. The rearrangement joins TRBV19 to TRBJ1-5; 7 positions agree with TRBD1. Trimming took 9 bases from V and 0 from J; bases not matched to a gene: 8. The CDR3 has 15 amino acids. Germline loops: CDR1 LNHDA, CDR2 SQIVND (reference sequence). The CDR3, as DNA: TGTGCCAGCGGACAGGAGTTATATAGCAATCAGCCCCAGCATTTT. This sequence encodes CASGQELYSNQPQHF.